The entry that follows covers one T cell receptor (beta chain) sequence. Its antigen is not identified. The sample is drawn from a study of regulatory T cells in long-lasting Graves disease. Time point: newly diagnosed GD, antithyroid drugs for less than 3 months. From PBMCs, RNA was extracted and then used to make the TCR library. Graves' disease diagnoses used American Thyroid Association guidelines. Assembly of TCR beta libraries relied on iRepertoire HTBI primers together with Arm-PCR of CDR3 regions. TCRdb reanalysed the multiplex PCR reads using MiXCR and keeps one entry per CDR3 protein. Among roughly 560,000 distinct CDR3 sequences listed, about 16% were seen once. V gave up 1 base and J gave up 9 bases, with 10 bases separating them. CDR1 SNHLY and CDR2 FYNNEI come from the germline V gene. The CDR3 is made up of 13 amino acids. Notes on the study in general: Newly diagnosed patients shared about a thousand public clonotypes; persistent patients shared under 3,000. When disease was persistent, TRBV28, TRBJ1-2 and TRBJ2-5 were the favored segments.

These same data were also listed under a study on T cells in Graves' hyperthyroidism and ophthalmopathy. That paper states: A model using 13 V-J features told ophthalmopathy apart from stable hyperthyroidism.

The source of this sequence is a woman aged 35-65 years with Graves disease. This sample comprised peripheral blood mononuclear cells (PBMCs), obtained at new diagnosis, from a patient treated with antithyroid drugs. The genes are TRBV2 and TRBJ2-4; D is unclear. In DNA form, the CDR3 reads TGTGCCAGCAGTGAAGGCAGTTTGGCCATTCAGTACTTC. Translated, it gives CASSEGSLAIQYF.